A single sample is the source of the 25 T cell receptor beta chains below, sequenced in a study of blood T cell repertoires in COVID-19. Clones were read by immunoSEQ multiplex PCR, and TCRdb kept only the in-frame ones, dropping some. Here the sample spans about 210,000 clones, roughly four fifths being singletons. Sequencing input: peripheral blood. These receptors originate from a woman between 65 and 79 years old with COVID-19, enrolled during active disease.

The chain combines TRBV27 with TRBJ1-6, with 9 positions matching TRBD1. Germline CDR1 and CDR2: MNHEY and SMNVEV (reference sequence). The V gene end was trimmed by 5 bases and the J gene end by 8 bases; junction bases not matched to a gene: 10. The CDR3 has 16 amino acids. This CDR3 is CASSPGETGGHSPLHF. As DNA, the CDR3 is TGTGCCAGCAGTCCCGGGGAGACAGGGGGGCATTCACCCCTCCACTTT.

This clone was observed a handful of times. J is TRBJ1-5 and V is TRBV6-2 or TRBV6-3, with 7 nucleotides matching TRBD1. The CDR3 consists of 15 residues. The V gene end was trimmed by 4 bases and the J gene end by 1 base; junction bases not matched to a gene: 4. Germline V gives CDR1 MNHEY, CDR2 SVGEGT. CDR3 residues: CASSSETGSNQPQHF. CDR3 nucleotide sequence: TGTGCCAGCAGTTCTGAGACAGGGAGCAATCAGCCCCAGCATTTT.

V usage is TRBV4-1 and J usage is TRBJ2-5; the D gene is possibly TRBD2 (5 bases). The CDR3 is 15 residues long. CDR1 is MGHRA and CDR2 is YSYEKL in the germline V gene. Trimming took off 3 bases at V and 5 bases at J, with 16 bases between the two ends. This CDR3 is CASSQLEAGKETQYF. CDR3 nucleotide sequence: TGCGCCAGCAGCCAGCTGGAGGCCGGGAAGGAGACCCAGTACTTC.

The CDR3 DNA sequence: TGTGCCAGCAGCCAAGAGGCTAGCGGTAAGACCGGGGAGCTGTTTTTT. Its translation is CASSQEASGKTGELFF. J is TRBJ2-2 and V is TRBV14; TRBD2 agrees at 7 bases. Germline V gives CDR1 SGHDN, CDR2 FVKESK. J lost 5 bases, V lost 0 bases, and 6 bases had no gene match. The length of the CDR3 is 16 residues.

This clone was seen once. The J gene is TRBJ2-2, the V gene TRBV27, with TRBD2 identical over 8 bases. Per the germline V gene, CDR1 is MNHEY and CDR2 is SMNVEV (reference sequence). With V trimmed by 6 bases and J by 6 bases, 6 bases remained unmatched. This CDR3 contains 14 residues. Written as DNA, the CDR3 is TGTGCCAGCAGGATTCGACTAGCGTCCGGGGAGCTGTTTTTT. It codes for CASRIRLASGELFF.

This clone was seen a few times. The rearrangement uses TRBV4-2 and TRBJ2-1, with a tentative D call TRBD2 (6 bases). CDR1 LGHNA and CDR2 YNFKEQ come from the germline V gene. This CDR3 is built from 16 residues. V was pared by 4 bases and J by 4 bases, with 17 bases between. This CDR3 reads CASSRMGEAVYNEQFF. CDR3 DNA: TGTGCCAGCAGCCGAATGGGGGAGGCGGTTTACAATGAGCAGTTCTTC.

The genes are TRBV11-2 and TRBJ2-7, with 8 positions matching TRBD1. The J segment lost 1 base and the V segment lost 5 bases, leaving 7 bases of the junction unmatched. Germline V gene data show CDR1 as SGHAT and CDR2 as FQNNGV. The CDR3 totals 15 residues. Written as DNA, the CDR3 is TGTGCCAGCAGCCCGGCCGGGACAGGTTCCTACGAGCAGTACTTC. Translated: CASSPAGTGSYEQYF.

CDR3 sequence (DNA): TGTGCCAGCAGCTTGTTACAGGGGCAGGCCGGGGAGCTGTTTTTT. Translation: CASSLLQGQAGELFF. The gene calls are TRBV5-6 and TRBJ2-2; 7 nucleotides align to TRBD1. Germline V gene data show CDR1 as SGHDT and CDR2 as YYEEEE. This CDR3 comprises 15 residues. J lost 6 bases, V lost 1 base, and 6 bases had no gene match. Full variable domain (outside the CDR3, taken from reference TRBV5-6 and TRBJ2-2): DAGVTQSPTHLIKTRGQQVTLRCSPKSGHDTVSWYQQALGQGPQFIFQYYEEEERQRGNFPDRFSGHQFPNYSSELNVNALLLGDSALYLCASSLLQGQAGELFFGEGSRLTVL.

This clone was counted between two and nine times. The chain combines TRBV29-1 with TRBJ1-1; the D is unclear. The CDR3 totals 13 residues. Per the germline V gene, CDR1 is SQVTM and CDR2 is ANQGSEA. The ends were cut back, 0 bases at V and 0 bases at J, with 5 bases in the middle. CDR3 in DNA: TGCAGCGTTGAAGACTTCCTGAACACTGAAGCTTTCTTT. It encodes CSVEDFLNTEAFF.

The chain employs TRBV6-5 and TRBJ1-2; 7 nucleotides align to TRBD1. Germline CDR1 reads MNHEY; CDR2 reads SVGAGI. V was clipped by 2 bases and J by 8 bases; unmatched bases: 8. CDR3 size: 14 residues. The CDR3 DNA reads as TGTGCCAGCAGTTACCAGACAGGGCCGGGGGGCTACACCTTC. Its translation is CASSYQTGPGGYTF.

The CDR3 nucleotides are TGTGCCATCAGTGCCCCCAGGGCCTCCTACAATGAGCAGTTCTTC. Its translation: CAISAPRASYNEQFF. The gene calls are TRBV10-3 and TRBJ2-1; D is perhaps TRBD1 (5 bases). Germline V gives CDR1 ENHRY, CDR2 SYGVKD. Trimming removed 4 bases from V and 0 bases from J, with 10 bases in between. This CDR3 has 15 residues.

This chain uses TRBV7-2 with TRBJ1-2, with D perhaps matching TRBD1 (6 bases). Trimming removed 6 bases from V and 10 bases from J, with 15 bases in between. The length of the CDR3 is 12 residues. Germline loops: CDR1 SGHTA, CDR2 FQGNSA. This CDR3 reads CASSRTGTFYTF. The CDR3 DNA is TGTGCCAGCAGTCGCACCGGGACATTCTACACCTTC.

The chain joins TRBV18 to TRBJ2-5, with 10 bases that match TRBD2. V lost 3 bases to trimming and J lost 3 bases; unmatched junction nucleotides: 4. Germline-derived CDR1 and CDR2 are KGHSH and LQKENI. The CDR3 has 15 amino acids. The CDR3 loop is CASSPRTSGKETQYF. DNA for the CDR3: TGTGCCAGCTCACCGAGGACTAGCGGCAAAGAGACCCAGTACTTC.

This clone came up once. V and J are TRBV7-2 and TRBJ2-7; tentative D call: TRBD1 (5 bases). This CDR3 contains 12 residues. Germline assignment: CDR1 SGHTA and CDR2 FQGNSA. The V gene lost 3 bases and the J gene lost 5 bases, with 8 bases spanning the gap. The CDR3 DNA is TGTGCCAGCAGCTTCCAGGGTAACGAGCAGTACTTC. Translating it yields CASSFQGNEQYF.

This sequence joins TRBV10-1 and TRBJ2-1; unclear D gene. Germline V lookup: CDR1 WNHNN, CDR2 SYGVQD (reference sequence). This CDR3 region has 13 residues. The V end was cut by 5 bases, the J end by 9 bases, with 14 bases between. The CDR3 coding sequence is TGCGCCAGCAGTCCCAGCGTCCAAAGTGAGCAGTTCTTC. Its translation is CASSPSVQSEQFF.

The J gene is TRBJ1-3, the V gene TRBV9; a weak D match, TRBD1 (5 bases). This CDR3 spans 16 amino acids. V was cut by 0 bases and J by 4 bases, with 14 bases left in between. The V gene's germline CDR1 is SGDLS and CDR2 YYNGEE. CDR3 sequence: CASSVEGQGRGNTIYF. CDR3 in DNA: TGTGCCAGCAGCGTAGAGGGCCAGGGTAGGGGAAACACCATATATTTT.

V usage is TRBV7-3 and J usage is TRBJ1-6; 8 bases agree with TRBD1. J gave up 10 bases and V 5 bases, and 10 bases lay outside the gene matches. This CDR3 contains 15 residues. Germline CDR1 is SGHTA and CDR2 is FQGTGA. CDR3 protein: CASSQTRDRGSPLHF. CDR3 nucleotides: TGTGCCAGCAGCCAGACACGTGACAGGGGATCACCCCTCCACTTT.

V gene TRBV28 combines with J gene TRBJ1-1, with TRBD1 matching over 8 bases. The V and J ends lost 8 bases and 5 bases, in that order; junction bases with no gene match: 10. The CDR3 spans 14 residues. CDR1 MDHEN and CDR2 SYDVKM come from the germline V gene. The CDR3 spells CASRGGQGGTEAFF. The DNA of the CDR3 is TGTGCCAGCCGCGGCGGACAGGGTGGAACTGAAGCTTTCTTT.

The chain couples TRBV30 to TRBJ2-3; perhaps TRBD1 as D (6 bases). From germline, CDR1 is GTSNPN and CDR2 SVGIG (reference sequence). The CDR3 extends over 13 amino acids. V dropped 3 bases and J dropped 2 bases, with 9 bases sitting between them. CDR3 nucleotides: TGTGCCTGGAGACCAGGGGTCACAGATACGCAGTATTTT. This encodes CAWRPGVTDTQYF.

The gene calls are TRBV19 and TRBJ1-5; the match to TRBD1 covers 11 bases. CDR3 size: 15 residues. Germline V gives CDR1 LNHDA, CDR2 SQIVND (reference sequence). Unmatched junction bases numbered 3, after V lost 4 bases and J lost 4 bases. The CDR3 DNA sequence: TGTGCCAGTAGTAGCCGGGACAGGGGGAATCAGCCCCAGCATTTT. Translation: CASSSRDRGNQPQHF.

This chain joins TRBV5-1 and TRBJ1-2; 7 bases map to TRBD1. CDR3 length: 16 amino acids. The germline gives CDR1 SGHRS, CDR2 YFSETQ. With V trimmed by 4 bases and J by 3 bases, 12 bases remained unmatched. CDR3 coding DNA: TGCGCCAGCAGCATGAGACAGGGCGGTTTGGACTATGGCTACACCTTC. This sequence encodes CASSMRQGGLDYGYTF.

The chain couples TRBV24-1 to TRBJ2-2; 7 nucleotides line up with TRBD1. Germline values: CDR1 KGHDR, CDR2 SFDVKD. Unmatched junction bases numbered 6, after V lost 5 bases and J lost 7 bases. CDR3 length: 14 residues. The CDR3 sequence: CATSAPGGGGELFF. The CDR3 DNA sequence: TGTGCCACCAGTGCGCCAGGGGGTGGCGGGGAGCTGTTTTTT.

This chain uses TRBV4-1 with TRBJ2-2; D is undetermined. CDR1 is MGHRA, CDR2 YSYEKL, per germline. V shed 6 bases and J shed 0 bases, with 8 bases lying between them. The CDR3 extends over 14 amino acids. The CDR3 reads CASRRDPNTGELFF. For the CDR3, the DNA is TGCGCCAGCAGACGAGATCCGAACACCGGGGAGCTGTTTTTT.

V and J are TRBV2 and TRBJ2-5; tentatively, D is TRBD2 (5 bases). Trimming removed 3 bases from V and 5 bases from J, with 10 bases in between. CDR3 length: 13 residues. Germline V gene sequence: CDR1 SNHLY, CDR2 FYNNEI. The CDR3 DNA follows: TGTGCCAGCAGTGATAGAAGGGAGGAGACCCAGTACTTC. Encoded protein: CASSDRREETQYF.

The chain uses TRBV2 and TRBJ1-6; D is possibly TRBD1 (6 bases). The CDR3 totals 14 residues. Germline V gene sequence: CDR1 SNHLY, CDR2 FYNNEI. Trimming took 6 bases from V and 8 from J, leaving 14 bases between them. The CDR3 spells CASRSGTRDSPLHF. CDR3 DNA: TGTGCCAGCAGGTCCGGGACAAGAGATTCACCCCTCCACTTT. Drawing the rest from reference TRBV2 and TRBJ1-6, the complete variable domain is EPEVTQTPSHQVTQMGQEVILRCVPISNHLYFYWYRQILGQKVEFLVSFYNNEISEKSEIFDDQFSVERPDGSNFTLKIRSTKLEDSAMYFCASRSGTRDSPLHFGNGTRLTVT.